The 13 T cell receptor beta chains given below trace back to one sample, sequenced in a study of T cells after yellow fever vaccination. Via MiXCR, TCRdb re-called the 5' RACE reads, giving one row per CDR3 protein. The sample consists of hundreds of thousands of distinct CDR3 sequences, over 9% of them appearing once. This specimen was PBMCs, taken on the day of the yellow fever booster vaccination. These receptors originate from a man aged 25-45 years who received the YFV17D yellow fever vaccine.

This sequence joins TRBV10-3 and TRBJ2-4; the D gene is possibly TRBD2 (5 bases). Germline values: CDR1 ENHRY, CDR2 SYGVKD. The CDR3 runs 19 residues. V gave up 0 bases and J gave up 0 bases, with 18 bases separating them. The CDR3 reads CAISESIGGEKLAKNIQYF. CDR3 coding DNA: TGTGCCATCAGTGAGTCGATAGGTGGGGAGAAATTAGCCAAAAACATTCAGTACTTC.

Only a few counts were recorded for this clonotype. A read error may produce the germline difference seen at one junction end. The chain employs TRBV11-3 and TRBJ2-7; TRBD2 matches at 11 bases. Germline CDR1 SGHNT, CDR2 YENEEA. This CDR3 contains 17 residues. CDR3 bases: TGTGCCAGCACCTTAAACGGGACTAGCGGTATTTCCTACGAGCAGTACTTC. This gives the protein CASTLNGTSGISYEQYF.

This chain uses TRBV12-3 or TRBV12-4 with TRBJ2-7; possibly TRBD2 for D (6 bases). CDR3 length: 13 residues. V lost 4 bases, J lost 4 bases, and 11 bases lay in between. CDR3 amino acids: CASSSGSKYEQYF. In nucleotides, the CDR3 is TGTGCCAGCAGTTCCGGGAGTAAGTACGAGCAGTACTTC.

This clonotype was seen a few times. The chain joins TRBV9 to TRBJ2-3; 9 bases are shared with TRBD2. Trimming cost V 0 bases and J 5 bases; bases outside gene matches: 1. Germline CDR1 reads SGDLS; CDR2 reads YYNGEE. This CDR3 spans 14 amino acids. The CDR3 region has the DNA TGTGCCAGCAGCGTAGAACTAGCGGGAGATACGCAGTATTTT. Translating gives CASSVELAGDTQYF.

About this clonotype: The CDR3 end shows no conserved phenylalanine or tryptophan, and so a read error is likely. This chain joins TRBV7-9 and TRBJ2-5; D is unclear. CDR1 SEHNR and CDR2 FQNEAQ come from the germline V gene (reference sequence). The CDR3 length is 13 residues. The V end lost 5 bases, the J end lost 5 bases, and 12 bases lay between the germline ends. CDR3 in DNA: TGTGCCAGCAGCAAGGACGGAACGGAGACCCAGTACGTC. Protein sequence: CASSKDGTETQYV.

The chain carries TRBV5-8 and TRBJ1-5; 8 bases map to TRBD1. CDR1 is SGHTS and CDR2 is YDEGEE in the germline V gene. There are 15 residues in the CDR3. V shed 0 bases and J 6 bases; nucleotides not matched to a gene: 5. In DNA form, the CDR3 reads TGTGCCAGCAGCTTGGTCGGACAGGGTGGTCAGCCCCAGCATTTT. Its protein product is CASSLVGQGGQPQHF.

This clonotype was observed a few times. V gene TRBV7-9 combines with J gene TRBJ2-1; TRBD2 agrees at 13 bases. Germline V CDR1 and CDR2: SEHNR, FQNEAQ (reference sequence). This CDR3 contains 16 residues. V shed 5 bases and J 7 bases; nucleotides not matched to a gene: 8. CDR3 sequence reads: CASSPRLAGGVNEQFF. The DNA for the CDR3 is TGTGCCAGCAGCCCCAGACTAGCGGGAGGAGTTAATGAGCAGTTCTTC.

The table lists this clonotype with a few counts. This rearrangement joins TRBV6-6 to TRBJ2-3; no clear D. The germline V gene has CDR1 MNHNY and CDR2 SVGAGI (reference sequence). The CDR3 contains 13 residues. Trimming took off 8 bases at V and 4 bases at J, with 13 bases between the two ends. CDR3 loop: CASGDSLSDTQYF. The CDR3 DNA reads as TGTGCCAGCGGGGATAGCCTGTCAGATACGCAGTATTTT.

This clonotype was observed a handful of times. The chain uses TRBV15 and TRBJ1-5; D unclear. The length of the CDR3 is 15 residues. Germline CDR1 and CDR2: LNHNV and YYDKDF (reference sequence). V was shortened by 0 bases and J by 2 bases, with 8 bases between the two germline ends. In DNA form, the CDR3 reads TGTGCCACCAGCAGAGATACGGGCCGCAATCAGCCCCAGCATTTT. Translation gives CATSRDTGRNQPQHF.

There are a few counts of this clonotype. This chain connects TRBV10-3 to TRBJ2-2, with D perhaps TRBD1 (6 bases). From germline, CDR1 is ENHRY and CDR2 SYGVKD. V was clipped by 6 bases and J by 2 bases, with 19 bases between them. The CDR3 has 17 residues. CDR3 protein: CAISTRTQGPNTGELFF. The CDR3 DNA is TGTGCCATCAGCACCCGGACGCAGGGGCCTAACACCGGGGAGCTGTTTTTT.

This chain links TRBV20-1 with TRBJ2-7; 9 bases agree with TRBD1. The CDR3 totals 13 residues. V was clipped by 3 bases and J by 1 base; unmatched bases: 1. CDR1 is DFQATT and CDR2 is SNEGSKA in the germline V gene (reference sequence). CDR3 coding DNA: TGCAGTGCTAGTGGGACAGGGTCCTACGAGCAGTACTTC. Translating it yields CSASGTGSYEQYF.

Here the CDR3 reads CASSVWGNTEAFF. CDR3 in DNA: TGTGCCAGCAGCGTTTGGGGGAACACTGAAGCTTTCTTT. V is TRBV9 and J is TRBJ1-1; no definite D call. Trimming pared 2 bases from V and 1 base from J, leaving 6 bases between. Germline V gives CDR1 SGDLS, CDR2 YYNGEE. The CDR3 is made up of 13 amino acids.

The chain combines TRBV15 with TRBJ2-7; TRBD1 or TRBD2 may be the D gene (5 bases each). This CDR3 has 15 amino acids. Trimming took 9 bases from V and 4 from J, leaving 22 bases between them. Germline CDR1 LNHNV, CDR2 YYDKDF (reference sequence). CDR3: CATARGGFEGYEQYF. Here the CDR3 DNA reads TGTGCCACAGCCCGGGGCGGCTTTGAAGGTTACGAGCAGTACTTC.